These T cell receptor beta chains were read from a single sample in a study of cytomegalovirus exposure and HLA in healthy donors. Sequencing was performed with immunoSEQ multiplex PCR; in TCRdb, only in-frame clones are kept and a portion is missing. This sample's table reports about 110,000 clones. The source material was PBMCs. The receptors originated from a man younger than 30 in good health and CMV-seronegative. The CDR3 runs from the conserved cysteine through the conserved F or W. The order of the fields is D gene, J gene, V gene, CDR3 protein, CDR3 DNA. A D gene is named only where the DNA matches it firmly.

>-|TRBJ2-1|TRBV19
CASSIRRERHNEQFF
TGTGCCAGTAGTATTAGGAGGGAGCGGCATAATGAGCAGTTCTTC
>TRBD1|TRBJ1-2|TRBV15
CATSRDRNPRYGYTF
TGTGCCACCAGCAGGGACAGGAATCCACGCTATGGCTACACCTTC
>TRBD2|TRBJ2-1|TRBV11-3
CASSGGLATYNEQFF
TGTGCCAGCAGCGGGGGACTAGCGACCTACAATGAGCAGTTCTTC
>-|TRBJ2-5|TRBV27
CASSHDRQETQYF
TGTGCCAGCAGCCACGACAGACAAGAGACCCAGTACTTC
>TRBD2|TRBJ2-3|TRBV6-5
CASSSLAGGTDTQYF
TGTGCCAGCAGTTCCCTAGCGGGAGGCACAGATACGCAGTATTTT
>-|TRBJ2-4|TRBV7-2
CASSHEQGPIAKNIQYF
TGTGCCAGCAGCCACGAACAGGGACCCATAGCCAAAAACATTCAGTACTTC
>-|TRBJ1-3|TRBV15
CATSSRDKGSGNTIYF
TGTGCCACCAGCAGCCGGGATAAAGGATCTGGAAACACCATATATTTT
>TRBD2|TRBJ2-3|TRBV7-9
CAAGGSSTDTQYF
TGTGCCGCGGGGGGATCTAGCACAGATACGCAGTATTTT
>TRBD2|TRBJ2-2|TRBV6-5
CASSSPAGEDTGELFF
TGTGCCAGCAGTTCCCCAGCGGGAGAGGACACCGGGGAGCTGTTTTTT
>-|TRBJ2-5|TRBV10-1
CASSEDYQETQYF
TGCGCCAGCAGTGAGGACTACCAAGAGACCCAGTACTTC